Each of the 24 T cell receptor beta chains below was sequenced from the same sample in a study of beta chain features in type 1 diabetes. Overall study results and limits: Across all four CD4+ subsets, people with type 1 diabetes showed modestly shorter TCRB CDR3s.

These receptors have no known antigen. Reverse transcribing all isolated RNA meant expressed TCRB transcripts were sequenced. Sequencing was performed with immunoSEQ multiplex PCR; in TCRdb, only in-frame clones are kept and a portion is missing. Of a few hundred thousand clones listed, approximately 25% were seen once; the top ten hold around 0.011%. The sample was naive CD4+ T cells from blood. All receptors derive from a woman aged 25 to 39 with type 1 diabetes.

This clone was seen a few times. The gene calls are TRBV4-1 and TRBJ2-1; 11 bases are shared with TRBD2. This CDR3 has 19 amino acids. Losses at the gene ends were 4 bases for V and 8 bases for J; bases not matched to a gene: 19. Germline V gives CDR1 MGHRA, CDR2 YSYEKL. The CDR3 reads CASSPKDPSLAGVFDEQFF. DNA of the CDR3: TGCGCCAGCAGCCCCAAGGACCCTTCACTAGCGGGAGTTTTTGATGAGCAGTTCTTC.

V gene TRBV28 combines with J gene TRBJ1-5; possible D gene TRBD1, 6 bases. V was trimmed by 6 bases and J by 3 bases, leaving 15 bases between them. Germline CDR1 reads MDHEN; CDR2 reads SYDVKM. This CDR3 is 15 amino acids long. The CDR3 spells CASSIPQGHNQPQHF. The CDR3 DNA reads as TGTGCCAGCAGCATCCCCCAGGGGCACAATCAGCCCCAGCATTTT.

The sample holds a few counts of this clone. The rearrangement uses TRBV9 and TRBJ2-5; a possible D gene is TRBD1 (6 bases). The CDR3 covers 14 residues. The ends were cut back, 0 bases at V and 9 bases at J, with 15 bases in the middle. CDR1 SGDLS and CDR2 YYNGEE come from the germline V gene. The CDR3, as DNA: TGTGCCAGCAGCGTAGAAACAGGGCCTCGGGCCCAGTACTTC. This encodes CASSVETGPRAQYF.

This chain connects TRBV5-1 to TRBJ2-7, with 7 bases fitting TRBD1. This CDR3 is built from 14 residues. Germline-derived CDR1 and CDR2 are SGHRS and YFSETQ. With V trimmed by 1 base and J by 2 bases, 3 bases remained unmatched. The CDR3 DNA sequence: TGCGCCAGCAGCTTGAGGGACAGAGCCTACGAGCAGTACTTC. Its protein is CASSLRDRAYEQYF.

This clone appeared a few times. The V call is TRBV10-3, the J call TRBJ2-1; D is uncertain. Trimming cost V 2 bases and J 9 bases, with 14 bases left between them. The CDR3 is 14 residues long. Germline V gives CDR1 ENHRY, CDR2 SYGVKD. CDR3 region: CAISEDSSVLEQFF. CDR3 in DNA: TGTGCCATCAGTGAGGACTCCTCAGTGCTTGAGCAGTTCTTC.

In its sample, this clone was seen a few times. This sequence joins TRBV11-1 and TRBJ2-5; TRBD1 matches 7 bases. Trimming removed 2 bases from V and 5 bases from J; junction bases left unmatched: 8. CDR3 length equals 15 residues. Germline values: CDR1 SGHAT, CDR2 FQDESV (reference sequence). The CDR3 nucleotides are TGTGCCAGCAGCTTATTTCCAGGGGGTATCGAGACCCAGTACTTC. Translation gives CASSLFPGGIETQYF.

The CDR3 nucleotides read TGTGCCAGCAGCTACGGGACTAGTGGTGAGCAGTTCTTC. Its translation is CASSYGTSGEQFF. This chain links TRBV12-1 with TRBJ2-1; TRBD2 is taken as the D call from the table, unchecked against the DNA. TRBV12-1 is classified as a pseudogene. There are 13 residues in the CDR3.

The rearrangement joins TRBV4-2 to TRBJ2-7, with 12 bases aligning to TRBD1. Germline V CDR1 and CDR2: LGHNA, YNFKEQ. V lost 0 bases and J lost 1; bases outside the gene matches: 7. CDR3 size: 18 residues. CDR3 protein: CASSQDFLGQGASYEQYF. The CDR3 DNA follows: TGTGCCAGCAGCCAAGATTTTTTGGGACAGGGGGCATCCTACGAGCAGTACTTC.

The CDR3 DNA sequence: TGTGCCAGCAGTGAAGCCCTCAGTTCCGAGGACACCGGGGAGCTGTTTTTT. Translation gives CASSEALSSEDTGELFF. V is TRBV6-1 and J is TRBJ2-2, with D hard to call. Trimming removed 0 bases at V and 3 bases at J, with 14 bases between. Germline loops: CDR1 MNHNS, CDR2 SASEGT. This CDR3 contains 17 residues.

In this sample, this clone turned up a few times. This chain connects TRBV5-6 to TRBJ1-5; D not resolved. The germline V and J ends were trimmed by 0 bases and 0 bases, with 10 bases remaining between them. The CDR3 loop spans 16 amino acids. Germline lookup yields CDR1 SGHDT and CDR2 YYEEEE. DNA of the CDR3: TGTGCCAGCAGCTTGGGGGCAGATCTTAGCAATCAGCCCCAGCATTTT. This sequence encodes CASSLGADLSNQPQHF.

On this clone: At one boundary the junction diverges from the germline segment, which might be a read error. The same CDR3 arises from other DNA sequences in this sample as well. The V and J genes are TRBV30 and TRBJ1-2; D not certain. The CDR3 totals 13 residues. The germline CDR1 and CDR2 sequences are GTSNPN and SVGIG (reference sequence). In DNA form, the CDR3 reads TGCGCCTGGAGTGTGAACTCCAACTATGGCTACACCTTC. Its protein product is CAWSVNSNYGYTF.

In its sample, this clone was seen a few times. V usage is TRBV28 and J usage is TRBJ1-1, with D unclear. The CDR3 runs 12 residues. The germline CDR1 and CDR2 sequences are MDHEN and SYDVKM. V lost 2 bases and J 6 bases, leaving 7 bases between the germline ends. This CDR3 reads CASSLRVPEAFF. In DNA, the CDR3 is TGTGCCAGCAGTTTACGGGTCCCTGAAGCTTTCTTT.

The genes are TRBV9 and TRBJ1-2; D not certain. Germline assignment: CDR1 SGDLS and CDR2 YYNGEE. Trimming took 4 bases from V and 6 from J, leaving 13 bases between them. This CDR3 has 13 residues. DNA for the CDR3: TGTGCCAGCAGCTCGGGCCCGGGAGATGGCTACACCTTC. This translates into CASSSGPGDGYTF. The full variable domain, with the rest looked up from reference TRBV9 and TRBJ1-2, is DSGVTQTPKHLITATGQRVTLRCSPRSGDLSVYWYQQSLDQGLQFLIQYYNGEERAKGNILERFSAQQFPDLHSELNLSSLELGDSALYFCASSSGPGDGYTFGSGTRLTVV.

The chain recombines TRBV11-2 with TRBJ1-1, with D perhaps TRBD1 (6 bases). The V and J ends lost 3 bases and 1 base respectively, with 9 bases between them. The CDR3 sequence is 14 residues long. Germline CDR1 and CDR2: SGHAT and FQNNGV. CDR3 protein: CASSLTGQNTEAFF. In nucleotides, the CDR3 is TGTGCCAGCAGCTTGACAGGTCAGAACACTGAAGCTTTCTTT.

This clone was seen only a few times. The J gene is TRBJ2-7, the V gene TRBV2; D possibly corresponds to TRBD1 (5 bases). The CDR3 consists of 13 residues. V was trimmed by 6 bases and J by 6 bases, leaving 15 bases between them. Germline V gene lookup returns CDR1 SNHLY and CDR2 FYNNEI. The CDR3 reads CASRTVSLGEQYF. The CDR3, as DNA: TGTGCCAGCAGGACAGTTTCTTTGGGCGAGCAGTACTTC.

V and J are TRBV18 and TRBJ2-7; possible D gene TRBD1, 5 bases. Per germline, CDR1 KGHSH and CDR2 LQKENI. This CDR3 comprises 16 residues. The V gene lost 0 bases and the J gene lost 0 bases, with 12 bases spanning the gap. This CDR3 reads CASSPPLGQGSYEQYF. The CDR3 DNA follows: TGTGCCAGCTCACCACCTTTGGGGCAGGGCTCCTACGAGCAGTACTTC.

This chain uses TRBV15 with TRBJ1-2; a possible D gene is TRBD1 (6 bases). The CDR3 runs to 15 residues. The germline gives CDR1 LNHNV, CDR2 YYDKDF (reference sequence). V shed 0 bases and J shed 6 bases, with 14 bases lying between them. The CDR3 loop reads CATSRDLGRGNGYTF. In DNA, the CDR3 is TGTGCCACCAGCAGAGATCTAGGCAGGGGCAATGGCTACACCTTC.

This clone has only a few counts. The CDR3 DNA reads as TGTGCCTGGAAATTTACTAGCGGGAGTCCGGGGACCCAGTACTTC. Protein product: CAWKFTSGSPGTQYF. This chain joins TRBV30 and TRBJ2-5; 11 nucleotides agree with TRBD2. There are 15 residues in the CDR3. CDR1 is GTSNPN, CDR2 SVGIG, per germline (reference sequence). Trimming cost V 4 bases and J 7 bases; bases outside gene matches: 11.

The V gene is TRBV15, the J gene TRBJ1-2; perhaps TRBD1 as D (6 bases). CDR1 is LNHNV and CDR2 is YYDKDF in the germline V gene (reference sequence). The V end lost 4 bases, the J end lost 2 bases, and 8 bases lay between the germline ends. CDR3 length: 13 amino acids. The CDR3 spells CATSKGTNYGYTF. The CDR3 DNA reads TGTGCCACCAGCAAGGGGACAAACTATGGCTACACCTTC.

In its sample, this clone was seen a few times. The chain combines TRBV29-1 with TRBJ2-3, with D perhaps matching TRBD2 (7 bases). CDR1 SQVTM and CDR2 ANQGSEA come from the germline V gene. The germline V and J ends were trimmed by 7 bases and 2 bases, with 16 bases remaining between them. This CDR3 contains 14 residues. In nucleotides, the CDR3 is TGCAGCGCTTCTCGCGGGGGCCACACAGATACGCAGTATTTT. It codes for CSASRGGHTDTQYF.

The chain is built from TRBV13 and TRBJ2-1; 11 positions agree with TRBD2. Trimming removed 5 bases from V and 3 bases from J; junction bases left unmatched: 3. CDR1 is PRHDT, CDR2 FYEKMQ, per germline (reference sequence). The CDR3 is 15 residues long. CDR3 in DNA: TGTGCCAGCAGCATCGGGACTAGCGGCTACAATGAGCAGTTCTTC. Protein product: CASSIGTSGYNEQFF.

V gene TRBV15 combines with J gene TRBJ2-1; tentatively, D is TRBD2 (6 bases). Germline V gene lookup returns CDR1 LNHNV and CDR2 YYDKDF (reference sequence). Trimming removed 0 bases at V and 14 bases at J, with 14 bases between. The CDR3 is 13 amino acids. This CDR3 reads CATSRDPMRDEFF. DNA for the CDR3: TGTGCCACCAGCAGAGATCCTATGCGGGACGAGTTCTTC.

The sample holds a few counts of this clone. CDR3 in amino acids: CSVEAQPNYGYTF. The CDR3 nucleotides are TGCAGCGTTGAAGCACAGCCTAACTATGGCTACACCTTC. The J gene is TRBJ1-2, the V gene TRBV29-1, with D unclear. The CDR3 runs to 13 residues. V was shortened by 1 base and J by 0 bases, with 6 bases between the two germline ends. The germline gives CDR1 SQVTM, CDR2 ANQGSEA. The full variable domain, rest sourced from reference TRBV29-1 and TRBJ1-2, is SAVISQKPSRDICQRGTSLTIQCQVDSQVTMMFWYRQQPGQSLTLIATANQGSEATYESGFVIDKFPISRPNLTFSTLTVSNMSPEDSSIYLCSVEAQPNYGYTFGSGTRLTVV.

The gene calls are TRBV7-9 and TRBJ1-4; 9 nucleotides match TRBD1. The CDR3 has 14 amino acids. The ends lost 4 bases at V and 6 bases at J; junction bases unmatched: 3. CDR1 is SEHNR, CDR2 FQNEAQ, per germline (reference sequence). CDR3 in amino acids: CASSYWDRDEKLFF. The CDR3, as DNA: TGTGCCAGCAGCTATTGGGACAGGGATGAAAAACTGTTTTTT.